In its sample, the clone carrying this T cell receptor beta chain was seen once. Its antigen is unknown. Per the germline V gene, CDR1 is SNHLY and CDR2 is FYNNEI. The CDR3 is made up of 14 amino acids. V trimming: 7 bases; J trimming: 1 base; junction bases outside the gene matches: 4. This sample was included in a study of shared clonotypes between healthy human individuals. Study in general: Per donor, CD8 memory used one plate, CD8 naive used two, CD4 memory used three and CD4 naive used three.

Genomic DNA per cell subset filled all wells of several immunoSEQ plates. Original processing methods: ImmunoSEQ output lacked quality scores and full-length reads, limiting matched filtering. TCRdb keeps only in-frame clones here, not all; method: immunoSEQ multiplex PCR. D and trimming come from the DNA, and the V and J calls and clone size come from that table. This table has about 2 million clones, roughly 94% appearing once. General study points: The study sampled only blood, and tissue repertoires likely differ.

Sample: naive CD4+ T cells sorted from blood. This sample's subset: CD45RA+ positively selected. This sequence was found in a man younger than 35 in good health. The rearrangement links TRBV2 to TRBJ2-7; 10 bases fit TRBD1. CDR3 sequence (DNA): TGTGCCAGCATGCCGGGACAGGGGTCCTACGAGCAGTACTTC. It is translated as CASMPGQGSYEQYF. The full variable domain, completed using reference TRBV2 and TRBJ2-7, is EPEVTQTPSHQVTQMGQEVILRCVPISNHLYFYWYRQILGQKVEFLVSFYNNEISEKSEIFDDQFSVERPDGSNFTLKIRSTKLEDSAMYFCASMPGQGSYEQYFGPGTRLTVT.